The 2 T cell receptor beta chains listed next were all sequenced from one sample in a study of shared clonotypes between healthy human individuals. As defined, naive CD8 cells were CD45RO-negative and positively selected for CCR7, with terminally differentiated effector memory CD45RA+ cells excluded. Only in-frame clones appear in the TCRdb table, and some are missing; sequencing was by immunoSEQ multiplex PCR. The top ten clones hold 0.85% to 1.3% of a sample with about 2 million clones, over 85% of them seen once. Sequencing was done on a sample of naive CD8+ T cells sorted from blood. These receptors were collected from a man aged 18-30 years in good health.

This sequence joins TRBV7-9 and TRBJ2-3; 8 positions match TRBD2. CDR3 length equals 17 residues. Germline V gene lookup returns CDR1 SEHNR and CDR2 FQNEAQ (reference sequence). The ends lost 0 bases at V and 2 bases at J; junction bases unmatched: 7. The CDR3 region is CASSLALSGGNTDTQYF. As DNA, the CDR3 is TGTGCCAGCAGCTTAGCGCTAAGCGGGGGCAACACAGATACGCAGTATTTT.

The chain links TRBV9 to TRBJ2-7, with TRBD2 identical over 8 bases. In germline, CDR1 is SGDLS, CDR2 YYNGEE. Losses at the gene ends were 0 bases for V and 3 bases for J; bases not matched to a gene: 5. The CDR3 length is 15 residues. The CDR3 nucleotides read TGTGCCAGCAGCGTAGCAGCTAGCGGGCACTACGAGCAGTACTTC. Its protein is CASSVAASGHYEQYF.